This T cell receptor (beta chain) was documented in a study of Graves' ophthalmopathy and Graves' hyperthyroidism. The wider study: At the time of initial diagnosis and before any treatment, peripheral blood was collected.

The study, taken as a whole, reports: Detected in blood as well were most expanded thyroid clonotypes with frequency above 0.001. Ophthalmopathy was separated from stable hyperthyroidism by a 13-signature model with 87.88% sensitivity and approximately 79% specificity. The model achieved 70.59% sensitivity and roughly 72% specificity for ophthalmopathy progression.

This clonotype was detected ten times or more. Its cognate antigen is unknown. RNA served as the template for amplifying TCR beta CDR3 regions. RT-PCR was first run with HTBI primers, then multiplex PCR in a second round. A single record per CDR3 protein comes from TCRdb applying MiXCR to the multiplex PCR reads. The table lists 150,000 to 200,000 distinct CDR3 sequences, 39% of them singletons. Sequences were obtained from peripheral blood. The receptor was isolated from a man aged 25-45 years with Graves' ophthalmopathy.

The CDR3 DNA follows: TGCAGTGCTAGGGGACTAGCGGGAGGGCTTAACACCGGGGAGCTGTTTTTT. Its translation: CSARGLAGGLNTGELFF. The chain combines TRBV20-1 with TRBJ2-2, with 16 bases aligning to TRBD2. The V and J ends lost 3 bases and 2 bases, in that order; junction bases with no gene match: 3. Per germline, CDR1 DFQATT and CDR2 SNEGSKA (reference sequence). The CDR3 runs 17 residues.